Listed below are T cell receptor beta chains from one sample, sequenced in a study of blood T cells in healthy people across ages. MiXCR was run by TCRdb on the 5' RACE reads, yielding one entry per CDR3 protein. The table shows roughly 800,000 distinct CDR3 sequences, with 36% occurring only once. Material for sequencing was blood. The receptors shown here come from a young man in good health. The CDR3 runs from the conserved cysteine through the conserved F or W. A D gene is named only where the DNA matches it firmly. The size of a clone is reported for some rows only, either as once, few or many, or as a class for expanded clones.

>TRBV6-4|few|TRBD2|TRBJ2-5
CASSKTSGKYNEQYF
TGTGCCAGCAGCAAGACTAGCGGGAAATACAATGAGCAGTACTTC
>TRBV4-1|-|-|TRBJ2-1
CASSQVEGGNEQFF
TGCGCCAGCAGCCAAGTCGAGGGAGGCAATGAGCAGTTCTTC
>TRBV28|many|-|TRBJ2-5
CASRVRESFQETQYF
TGTGCCAGCAGGGTCAGGGAATCATTCCAAGAGACCCAGTACTTC
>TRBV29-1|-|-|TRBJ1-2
CSVVHPNYGYTF
TGCAGCGTTGTTCACCCTAACTATGGCTACACCTTC
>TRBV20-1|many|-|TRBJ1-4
CSTSGGPNEKLFF
TGCAGTACCTCGGGGGGGCCTAATGAAAAACTGTTTTTT
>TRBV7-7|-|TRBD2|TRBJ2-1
CASSLVSGDEQFF
TGCGCTAGCAGCTTAGTTAGCGGGGACGAGCAGTTCTTC
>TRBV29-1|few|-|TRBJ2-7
CSGQTGYNEQYF
TGCAGCGGGCAGACAGGTTACAATGAGCAGTACTTC
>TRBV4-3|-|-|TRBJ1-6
CASSRPGVYNSPLHF
TGCGCCAGCAGCCGCCCCGGCGTTTATAATTCACCCCTCCACTTT
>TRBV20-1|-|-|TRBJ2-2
CSARVDTHLPGELFF
TGCAGTGCTAGAGTGGATACGCACCTCCCCGGGGAGCTGTTTTTT
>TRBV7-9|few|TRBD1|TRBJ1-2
CASSSDREMVVGYTF
TGTGCCAGCAGCTCGGACAGGGAGATGGTGGTAGGCTACACCTTC
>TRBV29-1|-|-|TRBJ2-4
CSARIGEAKNIQYF
TGCAGCGCCAGGATTGGGGAAGCCAAAAACATTCAGTACTTC